This is a list of T cell receptor beta chains from one sample in a study of graft-versus-host responses after intestinal transplantation. Sequencing used immunoSEQ multiplex PCR; TCRdb keeps in-frame clones, though not all of them. This sample has over 15,000 clones, with 30% to 35% found just once. Specimen: alloreactive CD4+ T cells from a mixed lymphocyte reaction culture, collected before intestinal transplant. Receptors were obtained from a human patient who received an intestinal transplant. The CDR3 runs from the conserved cysteine through the conserved F or W. A D gene is named only where the DNA matches it firmly. Size values are once, few and many counts, or a class for expanded clones, and some rows have none.

V: TRBV29-1
D: -
J: TRBJ2-3
size: -
CDR3: CSVGATSGPDTQYF
DNA: TGCAGCGTTGGGGCGACTAGTGGCCCAGATACGCAGTATTTT

V: TRBV6-6
D: TRBD1
J: TRBJ1-4
size: few
CDR3: CASGGTGGAWGEKLFF
DNA: TGTGCCAGCGGGGGGACAGGGGGCGCCTGGGGCGAAAAACTGTTTTTT

V: TRBV30
D: -
J: TRBJ2-5
size: -
CDR3: CAWSGRSTQYF
DNA: TGTGCCTGGAGTGGTCGGTCCACCCAGTACTTC

V: TRBV7-6
D: -
J: TRBJ2-7
size: -
CDR3: CASSPGGSLSLMQYF
DNA: TGTGCCAGCAGCCCCGGGGGCTCCCTAAGCCTTATGCAGTACTTC

V: TRBV4-1
D: -
J: TRBJ1-2
size: -
CDR3: CASSQWVRAVRGYTF
DNA: TGCGCCAGCAGCCAATGGGTCAGGGCTGTTAGAGGCTACACCTTC

V: TRBV13
D: -
J: TRBJ2-3
size: medium-sized
CDR3: CASSLGSTDTQYF
DNA: TGTGCCAGCAGCTTAGGGAGCACAGATACGCAGTATTTT

V: TRBV6-1
D: -
J: TRBJ2-1
size: -
CDR3: CASSVPENEQFF
DNA: TGTGCCAGCAGTGTCCCCGAGAATGAGCAGTTCTTC

V: TRBV4-1
D: -
J: TRBJ2-1
size: few
CDR3: CASSPSGADYNEQFF
DNA: TGCGCCAGCAGCCCAAGCGGAGCAGACTACAATGAGCAGTTCTTC

V: TRBV11-2
D: -
J: TRBJ2-1
size: -
CDR3: CATVQGTSYNEQFF
DNA: TGTGCCACAGTCCAGGGTACGTCCTACAATGAGCAGTTCTTC

V: TRBV7-9
D: -
J: TRBJ1-5
size: -
CDR3: CASSLGASKGSQPQHF
DNA: TGTGCCAGCAGTCTAGGAGCCTCGAAGGGAAGTCAGCCCCAGCATTTT

V: TRBV6-5
D: -
J: TRBJ2-1
size: few
CDR3: CASSYTSRGEQFF
DNA: TGTGCCAGCAGTTACACTAGTAGGGGCGAGCAGTTCTTC

V: TRBV6-1
D: TRBD1
J: TRBJ1-2
size: -
CDR3: CASRGQPANYGYTF
DNA: TGTGCCAGCAGGGGACAGCCAGCTAACTATGGCTACACCTTC

V: TRBV6-1
D: -
J: TRBJ1-3
size: -
CDR3: CASSRWGASGNTIYF
DNA: TGTGCCAGCAGTCGGTGGGGGGCCTCTGGAAACACCATATATTTT

V: TRBV27
D: -
J: TRBJ1-4
size: -
CDR3: CASSLGSWDEKLFF
DNA: TGTGCCAGCAGTTTAGGTTCCTGGGATGAAAAACTGTTTTTT

V: TRBV29-1
D: -
J: TRBJ2-4
size: few
CDR3: CSVATRRNIQYF
DNA: TGCAGCGTTGCGACACGAAGAAACATTCAGTACTTC

V: TRBV6-6
D: -
J: TRBJ1-5
size: few
CDR3: CASRTGENQPQHF
DNA: TGTGCCAGCAGAACGGGGGAGAATCAGCCCCAGCATTTT

V: TRBV9
D: TRBD2
J: TRBJ2-3
size: once
CDR3: CASSVYGGGVADTQYF
DNA: TGTGCCAGCAGCGTATACGGGGGAGGGGTAGCAGATACGCAGTATTTT

V: TRBV6-1
D: TRBD1
J: TRBJ1-1
size: -
CDR3: CASSNRGVNTEAFF
DNA: TGTGCCAGCAGTAACAGGGGGGTGAACACTGAAGCTTTCTTT

V: TRBV6-5
D: TRBD1
J: TRBJ1-6
size: -
CDR3: CASSNGQERSPLHF
DNA: TGTGCCAGCAGTAACGGACAGGAGCGCTCACCCCTCCACTTT

V: TRBV2
D: -
J: TRBJ2-5
size: few
CDR3: CASSRMEVTQYF
DNA: TGTGCCAGCAGTCGTATGGAAGTGACCCAGTACTTC

V: TRBV6-5
D: -
J: TRBJ1-3
size: -
CDR3: CASRTGNSGNTIYF
DNA: TGTGCCAGCAGGACAGGAAACTCTGGAAACACCATATATTTT

V: TRBV6-5
D: -
J: TRBJ2-7
size: -
CDR3: CASSSMRLAPYEQYF
DNA: TGTGCCAGCAGTTCAATGAGGCTAGCCCCCTACGAGCAGTACTTC

V: TRBV6-5
D: -
J: TRBJ2-7
size: -
CDR3: CASDRNSYEQYF
DNA: TGTGCCTCTGACAGGAACTCCTACGAGCAGTACTTC

V: TRBV5-3
D: TRBD2
J: TRBJ2-5
size: few
CDR3: CASSTGLVETQYF
DNA: TGTGCCAGCAGCACCGGACTAGTGGAGACCCAGTACTTC

V: TRBV5-4
D: -
J: TRBJ2-5
size: few
CDR3: CASSRGGAEEETQYF
DNA: TGTGCCAGCAGCCGGGGCGGGGCAGAGGAAGAGACCCAGTACTTC

V: TRBV18
D: -
J: TRBJ2-1
size: -
CDR3: CASSPTESNEQFF
DNA: TGTGCCAGCTCACCGACAGAAAGCAATGAGCAGTTCTTC

V: TRBV7-9
D: -
J: TRBJ1-2
size: few
CDR3: CASSRRIDGYTF
DNA: TGTGCCAGCAGCCGTCGGATAGATGGCTACACCTTC

V: TRBV4-1
D: TRBD2
J: TRBJ2-3
size: -
CDR3: CASSQDYGGGTDTQYF
DNA: TGCGCCAGCAGCCAAGACTATGGCGGGGGGACAGATACGCAGTATTTT